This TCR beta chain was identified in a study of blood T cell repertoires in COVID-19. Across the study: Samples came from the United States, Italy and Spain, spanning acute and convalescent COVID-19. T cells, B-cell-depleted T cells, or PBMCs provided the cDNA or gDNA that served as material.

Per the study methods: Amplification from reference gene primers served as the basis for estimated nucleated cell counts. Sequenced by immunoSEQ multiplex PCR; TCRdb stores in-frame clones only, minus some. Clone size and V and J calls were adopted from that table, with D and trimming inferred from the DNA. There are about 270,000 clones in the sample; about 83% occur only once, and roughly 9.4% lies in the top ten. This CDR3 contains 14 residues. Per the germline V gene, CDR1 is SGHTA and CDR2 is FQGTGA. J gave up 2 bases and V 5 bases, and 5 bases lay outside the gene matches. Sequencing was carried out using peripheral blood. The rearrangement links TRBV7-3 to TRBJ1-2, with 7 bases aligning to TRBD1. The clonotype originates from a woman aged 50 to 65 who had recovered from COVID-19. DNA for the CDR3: TGTGCCAGCAGCCCCGACAGGGAGAACTATGGCTACACCTTC. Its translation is CASSPDRENYGYTF.